The entry below describes one T cell receptor (beta chain). Its antigen remains unidentified. Sequencing used immunoSEQ version 4 in survey mode. The repertoire was sequenced with immunoSEQ multiplex PCR; TCRdb's copy has only in-frame clones and lacks some. The data hold 25,000 to 35,000 clones, with roughly 75% observed a single time. The CDR3 is 16 amino acids. Germline V gene sequence: CDR1 PRHDT, CDR2 FYEKMQ (reference sequence). Trimming pared 4 bases from V and 1 base from J, leaving 15 bases between. This sample was included in a study of persistence of HIV-infected CD4 T cells. Study-level points and caveats: Degenerate expanded CDR3beta sequences were enriched among CMV- and Gag-responding cells.

The stimulus was lysate of CMV-infected fibroblasts, about 10 ug/mL. CD40L-negative CD69-negative CD45RO-high memory CD4+ T cells were sorted as populations depleted of antigen-responding cells. Before stimulation, PBMCs underwent CD8+ T cell depletion. The clonotype originates from an adult woman with HIV who was CMV-seropositive. J is TRBJ2-3 and V is TRBV13, with D perhaps TRBD1 or TRBD2 (5 bases each). The sample consisted of CD4+ T cells sorted from PBMCs after approximately 19-hour stimulation, taken from a patient who received antiretroviral therapy. CDR3 amino acids: CASSWRTRGGTDTQYF. Here the CDR3 DNA reads TGTGCCAGCAGCTGGAGGACCCGAGGGGGCACAGATACGCAGTATTTT.